The 5 T cell receptor beta chains below were found in one sample sequenced in a study of shared clonotypes between healthy human individuals. The repertoire was sequenced with immunoSEQ multiplex PCR; TCRdb's copy has only in-frame clones and lacks some. This table holds some 1 million clones, more than 60% found once. The sequenced sample was memory CD4+ T cells sorted from blood. Subset denoted: CD45RA-negative fraction. The receptors here all came from a man aged 18 to 29 in good health.

This clone was found a few times. The chain links TRBV11-2 to TRBJ1-4, with D possibly matching TRBD1 (5 bases). Germline V CDR1 and CDR2: SGHAT, FQNNGV. The CDR3 runs to 15 residues. V was pared by 6 bases and J by 0 bases, with 11 bases between. This CDR3 is CASSSRGPTNEKLFF. The CDR3 coding sequence is TGTGCCAGCAGTTCTCGGGGACCAACTAATGAAAAACTGTTTTTT.

This chain links TRBV6-6 with TRBJ2-3, with a tentative D call TRBD1 (6 bases). The CDR3 has 13 residues. The V gene lost 4 bases and the J gene lost 5 bases, with 10 bases spanning the gap. Germline CDR1 MNHNY, CDR2 SVGAGI (reference sequence). The DNA of the CDR3 is TGTGCCAGCAGTTCACAGGGTTTAGATACGCAGTATTTT. Translating it yields CASSSQGLDTQYF.

This chain uses TRBV7-8 with TRBJ2-7; TRBD1 might be the D (5 bases). This CDR3 is built from 13 residues. With 3 bases removed from V and 2 bases from J, the gap between germline ends came to 8 bases. CDR1 and CDR2 from the germline V gene are SGHVS and FQNEAQ. The CDR3: CASSFLGAYEQYF. The CDR3 DNA reads TGTGCCAGCAGCTTCTTAGGGGCCTACGAGCAGTACTTC.

The chain has TRBV19 and TRBJ2-3; D not certain. V was pared by 10 bases and J by 1 base, with 9 bases between. Germline V gives CDR1 LNHDA, CDR2 SQIVND (reference sequence). This CDR3 comprises 12 residues. As DNA, the CDR3 is TGTGCCACCCGCCCGGGCACAGATACGCAGTATTTT. Translation gives CATRPGTDTQYF.

This chain uses TRBV19 with TRBJ1-6; possible D gene TRBD1, 5 bases. V was cut by 5 bases and J by 5 bases, with 13 bases left in between. There are 15 residues in the CDR3. Germline V gene sequence: CDR1 LNHDA, CDR2 SQIVND (reference sequence). The chain's CDR3 is CASSVRRGDNSPLHF. CDR3 nucleotide sequence: TGTGCCAGTAGTGTGAGGAGGGGCGATAATTCACCCCTCCACTTT.